The source of this T cell receptor (beta chain) is a study of post-analysis software for immune sequencing data. General observations from the study: With F measure, samples from one preparation batch clustered together strongly. Patients carried five TRBV segments more frequently than controls did, and TRBV5-6, TRBV5-1 and TRBV20-1 were among them.

The CDR3 is made up of 15 amino acids. The germline gives CDR1 DFQATT, CDR2 SNEGSKA (reference sequence). J gave up 1 base and V 5 bases, and 9 bases lay outside the gene matches. This clonotype was picked up a small number of times. What it recognizes is unknown. Unique molecular identifiers had been added to the TCR beta cDNA libraries. Each CDR3 protein is one row after TCRdb ran MiXCR on the PCR reads. The table shows 650,000 to 900,000 distinct CDR3 sequences, with about 43% occurring only once. The gene calls are TRBV20-1 and TRBJ2-3, with TRBD2 matching over 7 bases. This sequence originates from a girl aged 10 to 17 with multiple sclerosis. What was sequenced was blood. The CDR3: CSAASGTTGTDTQYF. As DNA, the CDR3 is TGCAGTGCTGCCTCCGGGACTACCGGCACAGATACGCAGTATTTT.